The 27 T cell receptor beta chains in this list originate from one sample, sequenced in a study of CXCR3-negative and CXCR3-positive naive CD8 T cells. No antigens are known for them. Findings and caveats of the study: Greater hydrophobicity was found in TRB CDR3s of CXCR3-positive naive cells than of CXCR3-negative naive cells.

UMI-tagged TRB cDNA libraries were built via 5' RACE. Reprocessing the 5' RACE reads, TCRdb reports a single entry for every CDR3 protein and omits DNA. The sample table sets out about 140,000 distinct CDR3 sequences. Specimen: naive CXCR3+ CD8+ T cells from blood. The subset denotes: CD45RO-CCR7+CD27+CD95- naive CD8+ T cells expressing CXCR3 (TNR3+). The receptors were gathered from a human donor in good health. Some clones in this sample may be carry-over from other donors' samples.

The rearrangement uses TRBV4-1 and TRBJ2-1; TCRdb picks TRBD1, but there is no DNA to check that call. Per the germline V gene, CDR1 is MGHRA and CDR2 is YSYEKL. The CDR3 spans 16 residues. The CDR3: CASSQEGGGGYNEQFF.

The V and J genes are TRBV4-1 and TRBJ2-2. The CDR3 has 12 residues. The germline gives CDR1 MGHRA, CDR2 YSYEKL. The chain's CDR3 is CASSQMAGELFF.

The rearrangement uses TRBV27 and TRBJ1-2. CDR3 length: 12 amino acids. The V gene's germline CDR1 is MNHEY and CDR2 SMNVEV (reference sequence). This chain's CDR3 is CASGGQNYGYTF.

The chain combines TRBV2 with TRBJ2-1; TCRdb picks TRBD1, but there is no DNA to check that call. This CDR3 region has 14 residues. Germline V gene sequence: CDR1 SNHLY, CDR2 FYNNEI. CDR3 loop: CASSTDKTYNEQFF.

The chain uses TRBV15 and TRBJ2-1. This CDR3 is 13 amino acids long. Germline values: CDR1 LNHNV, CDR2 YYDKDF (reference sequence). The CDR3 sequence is CATSGITGDEEFF. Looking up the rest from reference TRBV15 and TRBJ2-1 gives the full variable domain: DAMVIQNPRYQVTQFGKPVTLSCSQTLNHNVMYWYQQKSSQAPKLLFHYYDKDFNNEADTPDNFQSRRPNTSFCFLDIRSPGLGDTAMYLCATSGITGDEEFFGPGTRLTVL.

The CDR3 region is CASSLRTGGEETQYF. The chain employs TRBV7-9 and TRBJ2-5; the D call from TCRdb, TRBD1, cannot be confirmed without DNA. The CDR3 spans 15 residues. CDR1 SEHNR and CDR2 FQNEAQ come from the germline V gene (reference sequence). The full variable domain, in which reference TRBV7-9 and TRBJ2-5 provide the parts outside the CDR3, is DTGVSQNPRHKITKRGQNVTFRCDPISEHNRLYWYRQTLGQGPEFLTYFQNEAQLEKSRLLSDRFSAERPKGSFSTLEIQRTEQGDSAMYLCASSLRTGGEETQYFGPGTRLLVL.

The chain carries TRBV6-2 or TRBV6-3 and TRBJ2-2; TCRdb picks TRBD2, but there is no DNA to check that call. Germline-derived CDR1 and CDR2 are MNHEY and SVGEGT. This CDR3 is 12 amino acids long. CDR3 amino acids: CASSYGRPELFF.

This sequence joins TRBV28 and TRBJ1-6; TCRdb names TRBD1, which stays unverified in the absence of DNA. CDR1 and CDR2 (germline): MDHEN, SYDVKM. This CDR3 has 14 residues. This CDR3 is CASSLRGARSPLHF.

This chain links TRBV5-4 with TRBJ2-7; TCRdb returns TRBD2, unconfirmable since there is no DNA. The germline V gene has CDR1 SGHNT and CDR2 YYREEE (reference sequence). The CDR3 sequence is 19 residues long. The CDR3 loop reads CASSLGGLAGGWGYYEQYF.

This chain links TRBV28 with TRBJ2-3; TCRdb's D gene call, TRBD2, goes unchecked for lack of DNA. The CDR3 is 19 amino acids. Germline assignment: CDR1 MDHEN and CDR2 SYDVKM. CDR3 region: CASSSGATGTSGRINTQYF.

CDR3 protein: CASSLIGPYNEQFF. The chain recombines TRBV28 with TRBJ2-1. This CDR3 has 14 amino acids. The germline V gene encodes CDR1 MDHEN and CDR2 SYDVKM. Filled out from reference TRBV28 and TRBJ2-1, the complete variable domain reads DVKVTQSSRYLVKRTGEKVFLECVQDMDHENMFWYRQDPGLGLRLIYFSYDVKMKEKGDIPEGYSVSREKKERFSLILESASTNQTSMYLCASSLIGPYNEQFFGPGTRLTVL.

CDR3 region: CASSQVPRFRGQENTEAFF. The chain carries TRBV4-1 and TRBJ1-1; no DNA is available, so the TRBD1 call from TCRdb remains unchecked. The CDR3 runs to 19 residues. Germline V gene lookup returns CDR1 MGHRA and CDR2 YSYEKL.

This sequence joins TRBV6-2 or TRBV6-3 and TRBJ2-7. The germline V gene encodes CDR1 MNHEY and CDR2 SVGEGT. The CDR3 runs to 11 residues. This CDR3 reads CAISMGYEQYF.

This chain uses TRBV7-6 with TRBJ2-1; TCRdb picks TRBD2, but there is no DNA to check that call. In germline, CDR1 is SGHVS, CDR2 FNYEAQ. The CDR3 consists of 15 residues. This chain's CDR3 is CASSLDPGLGNEQFF.

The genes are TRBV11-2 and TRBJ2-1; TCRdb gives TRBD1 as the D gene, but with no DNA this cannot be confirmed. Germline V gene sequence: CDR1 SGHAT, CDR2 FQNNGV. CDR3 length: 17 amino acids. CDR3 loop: CASSLGLGDSSYNEQFF.

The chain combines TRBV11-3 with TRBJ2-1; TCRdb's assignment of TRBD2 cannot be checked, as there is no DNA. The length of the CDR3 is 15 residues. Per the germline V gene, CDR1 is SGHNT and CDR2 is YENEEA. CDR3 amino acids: CASSIQRGGSNEQFF.

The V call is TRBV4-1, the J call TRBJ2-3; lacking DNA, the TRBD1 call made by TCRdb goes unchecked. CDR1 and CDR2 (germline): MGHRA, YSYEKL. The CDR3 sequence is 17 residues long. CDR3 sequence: CASSQEGVWLASDTQYF.

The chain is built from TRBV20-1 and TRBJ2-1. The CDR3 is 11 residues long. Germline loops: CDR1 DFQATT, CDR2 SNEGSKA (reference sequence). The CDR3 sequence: CSASYGNEQFF.

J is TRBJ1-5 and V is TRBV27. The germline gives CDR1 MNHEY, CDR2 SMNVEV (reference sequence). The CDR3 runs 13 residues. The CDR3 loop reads CASSLLYDQPQHF.

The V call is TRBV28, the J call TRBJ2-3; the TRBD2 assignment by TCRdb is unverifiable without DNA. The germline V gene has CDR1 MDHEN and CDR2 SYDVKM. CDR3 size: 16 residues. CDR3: CASSRSLEGRVDTQYF. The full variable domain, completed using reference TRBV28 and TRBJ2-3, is DVKVTQSSRYLVKRTGEKVFLECVQDMDHENMFWYRQDPGLGLRLIYFSYDVKMKEKGDIPEGYSVSREKKERFSLILESASTNQTSMYLCASSRSLEGRVDTQYFGPGTRLTVL.

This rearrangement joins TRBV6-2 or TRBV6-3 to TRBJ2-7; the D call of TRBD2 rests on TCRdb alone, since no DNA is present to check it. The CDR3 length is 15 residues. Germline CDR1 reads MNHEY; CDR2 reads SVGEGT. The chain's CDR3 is CASGETSAFLDEQYF.

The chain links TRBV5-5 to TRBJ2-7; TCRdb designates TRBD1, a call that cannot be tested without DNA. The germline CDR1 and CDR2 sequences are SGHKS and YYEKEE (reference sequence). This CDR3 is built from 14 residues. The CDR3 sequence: CASSLGTASYEQYF.

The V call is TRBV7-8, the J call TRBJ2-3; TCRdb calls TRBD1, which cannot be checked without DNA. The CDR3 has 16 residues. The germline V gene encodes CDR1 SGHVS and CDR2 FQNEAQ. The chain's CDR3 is CASSFHLSFEADTQYF.

The CDR3 sequence: CASSPGNSPLHF. This chain joins TRBV11-2 and TRBJ1-6; TCRdb gives TRBD1 as the D gene, but with no DNA this cannot be confirmed. Germline CDR1 SGHAT, CDR2 FQNNGV. The CDR3 runs 12 residues.

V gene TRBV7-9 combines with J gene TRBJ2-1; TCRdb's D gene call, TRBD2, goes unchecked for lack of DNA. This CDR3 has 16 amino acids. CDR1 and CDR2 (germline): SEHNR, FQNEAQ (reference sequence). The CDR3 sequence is CASSSRTSGSYNEQFF.

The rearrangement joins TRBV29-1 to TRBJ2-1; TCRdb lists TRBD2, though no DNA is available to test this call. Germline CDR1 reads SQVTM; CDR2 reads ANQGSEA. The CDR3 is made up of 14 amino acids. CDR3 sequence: CSVLGPAGTGEQFF.

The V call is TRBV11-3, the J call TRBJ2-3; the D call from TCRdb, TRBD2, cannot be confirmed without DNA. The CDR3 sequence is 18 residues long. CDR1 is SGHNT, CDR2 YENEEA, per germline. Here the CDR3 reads CASSLAHLGNGGTDTQYF.